A selection of T cell receptor beta chains follows, all from one sample in a study of chemoradiotherapy in HPV16-positive cancers. This table comes from immunoSEQ multiplex PCR, and its TCRdb copy is limited to in-frame clones, with some not included. Among roughly 40,000 clones, around 82% were seen once, and the ten largest hold about 4.8%. The sample was blood, taken from a patient who underwent chemoradiotherapy. The source is a human donor with HPV-associated anogenital cancer. Both conserved end residues are part of each CDR3. A D gene is named only where the DNA matches it firmly. Clone size is stated in some rows and not others, as once, few, many or a class when expanded.

V gene: TRBV5-1; D gene: .; clone size: few; J gene: TRBJ1-1; CDR3 DNA: TGCGCCAGCAGCAGTCAACCGAACACTGAAGCTTTCTTT; CDR3 protein: CASSSQPNTEAFF
V gene: TRBV13; D gene: TRBD2; clone size: .; J gene: TRBJ2-3; CDR3 DNA: TGTGCCAGCAGCGCCTCGTCCAGCGGGGGGTCTAGCACAGATACGCAGTATTTT; CDR3 protein: CASSASSSGGSSTDTQYF
V gene: TRBV14; D gene: .; clone size: .; J gene: TRBJ2-7; CDR3 DNA: TGTGCCAGCAGCCAATCCCCGGCAGGAGAATCCTACGAGCAGTACTTC; CDR3 protein: CASSQSPAGESYEQYF
V gene: TRBV30; D gene: TRBD1; clone size: .; J gene: TRBJ1-1; CDR3 DNA: TGTGCCTGGACGAGTATTGGACAGGTGAACACTGAAGCTTTCTTT; CDR3 protein: CAWTSIGQVNTEAFF
V gene: TRBV27; D gene: TRBD2; clone size: .; J gene: TRBJ2-2; CDR3 DNA: TGTGCCAGCAGCCCACTAGCGGCGAACACCGGGGAGCTGTTTTTT; CDR3 protein: CASSPLAANTGELFF
V gene: TRBV29-1; D gene: .; clone size: few; J gene: TRBJ2-5; CDR3 DNA: TGCAGCGTGGAGGGATCTAGTTGGGCCCAGTACTTC; CDR3 protein: CSVEGSSWAQYF
V gene: TRBV20-1; D gene: .; clone size: .; J gene: TRBJ2-1; CDR3 DNA: TGCAGTGCTAGAAACGTCTATGAGCAGTTCTTC; CDR3 protein: CSARNVYEQFF
V gene: TRBV5-1; D gene: TRBD1; clone size: .; J gene: TRBJ2-3; CDR3 DNA: TGCGCCAGCAGCCGACAGGGGACAGATACGCAGTATTTT; CDR3 protein: CASSRQGTDTQYF
V gene: TRBV12-5; D gene: .; clone size: .; J gene: TRBJ1-1; CDR3 DNA: TGTGCTAGTGGTTCTAACGGGCTGAACACTGAAGCTTTCTTT; CDR3 protein: CASGSNGLNTEAFF
V gene: TRBV7-9; D gene: .; clone size: .; J gene: TRBJ2-1; CDR3 DNA: TGTGCCAGCAGCTTAGTTAGGTCCTACAATGAGCAGTTCTTC; CDR3 protein: CASSLVRSYNEQFF
V gene: TRBV7-8; D gene: TRBD1; clone size: .; J gene: TRBJ2-7; CDR3 DNA: TGTGCCAGCAGCATTGGACAGGGAATTGGCGAGCAGTACTTC; CDR3 protein: CASSIGQGIGEQYF
V gene: TRBV5-1; D gene: .; clone size: .; J gene: TRBJ1-3; CDR3 DNA: TGCGCCAGCAGCCCCCGGTCGGGGGTGGGAAACACCATATATTTT; CDR3 protein: CASSPRSGVGNTIYF
V gene: TRBV7-2; D gene: TRBD1; clone size: .; J gene: TRBJ1-4; CDR3 DNA: TGTGCCAGCAGCCCCTTACCTCCAGGGGGAGGGGAAAAACTGTTTTTT; CDR3 protein: CASSPLPPGGGEKLFF
V gene: TRBV30; D gene: .; clone size: .; J gene: TRBJ1-3; CDR3 DNA: TGTGCCTGGAGAACGGACGGCTCCTCTGGAAACACCATATATTTT; CDR3 protein: CAWRTDGSSGNTIYF
V gene: TRBV9; D gene: .; clone size: .; J gene: TRBJ2-6; CDR3 DNA: TGTGCCAGCAGCGCCGGGTGGGGCTCTGGGGCCAACGTCCTGACTTTC; CDR3 protein: CASSAGWGSGANVLTF
V gene: TRBV29-1; D gene: TRBD1; clone size: .; J gene: TRBJ2-5; CDR3 DNA: TGCAGCGTATACAGGGGATCAGAGACCCAGTACTTC; CDR3 protein: CSVYRGSETQYF
V gene: TRBV12-5; D gene: .; clone size: .; J gene: TRBJ2-3; CDR3 DNA: TGTGCTAGTGGTTACCGGGGGGCCCGCACAGATACGCAGTATTTT; CDR3 protein: CASGYRGARTDTQYF
V gene: TRBV13; D gene: TRBD1; clone size: .; J gene: TRBJ1-2; CDR3 DNA: TGTGCCAGCAGCTTAGGACGGGGGACAGGGTGGAATTTTCATGGCTACACCTTC; CDR3 protein: CASSLGRGTGWNFHGYTF
V gene: TRBV7-3; D gene: TRBD2; clone size: .; J gene: TRBJ2-2; CDR3 DNA: TGTGCCAGCAGCCCCCCTAGCGGGGGGGTCACCGGGGAGCTGTTTTTT; CDR3 protein: CASSPPSGGVTGELFF
V gene: TRBV7-9; D gene: TRBD2; clone size: .; J gene: TRBJ2-3; CDR3 DNA: TGTGCCAGCAGCAAGTTAGCGGGGGGGCCGTCAGATACGCAGTATTTT; CDR3 protein: CASSKLAGGPSDTQYF